This TCR beta chain was captured by sequencing in a study of blood T cell repertoires in COVID-19. Study at large: The United States, Italy and Spain supplied acute and convalescent COVID-19 samples.

Authors' analysis steps: Reference gene primers were amplified, and this amplification served to estimate nucleated cell counts. Sequenced by immunoSEQ multiplex PCR; TCRdb stores in-frame clones only, minus some. For V, J and clone size, that table is used; D and trimming come from the DNA. The sample comprises approximately 280,000 clones, around 84% of which are singletons, and about 5% rests with the top ten. Individuals in the exposed group had encountered a COVID-19 case within 2 weeks preceding study entry. The CDR3 has 16 amino acids. Germline V gene lookup returns CDR1 MNHEY and CDR2 SMNVEV (reference sequence). J gave up 2 bases and V 8 bases, and 9 bases lay outside the gene matches.

This sequence joins TRBV27 and TRBJ2-6, with 7 bases lining up with TRBD1. This receptor was obtained from a man in his forties who had been exposed to COVID-19. Sequences were obtained from PBMCs or T cells enriched from blood (not recorded which). The CDR3 sequence is CASRPETGTGANVLTF. DNA of the CDR3: TGTGCCAGCCGACCAGAGACAGGGACTGGGGCCAACGTCCTGACTTTC.